The rows below give T cell receptor beta chains drawn from one sample of a study of regulatory T cells in long-lasting Graves disease. TCRdb called the multiplex PCR reads again in MiXCR, with one record for every CDR3 protein. The sample includes a few hundred thousand distinct CDR3 sequences, around 18% of them seen just once. These same data were also listed under a study on T cells in Graves' hyperthyroidism and ophthalmopathy.

The material was peripheral blood mononuclear cells (PBMCs), obtained at new diagnosis, from a patient treated with antithyroid drugs. These receptors were collected from a woman aged 25 to 39 with Graves disease. Each CDR3 is given with its conserved first and last residue. The D gene is left open where the match is weak. A clone size is listed for some rows: how often the clone was seen (once, few, many), or a class if it is expanded.

TRBV6-5	many	TRBD1	TRBJ1-1	TGTGCCAGCAGTTTCTACAGGGGATGGAGGACTGAAGCTTTCTTT	CASSFYRGWRTEAFF
TRBV12-3/TRBV12-4	.	TRBD1	TRBJ2-3	TGTGCCAGCAGTTCATCTGCCGGGACAGGGGCTCCAGATACGCAGTATTTT	CASSSSAGTGAPDTQYF
TRBV7-9	many	TRBD1	TRBJ2-2	TGTGCCAGCAGCCCAGCAGGGGGCGAAGGTACCGGGGAGCTGTTTTTT	CASSPAGGEGTGELFF
TRBV5-1	few	.	TRBJ2-3	TGCGCCAGCAGCTTGGTCCCCCCCTCGAGCACAGATACGCAGTATTTT	CASSLVPPSSTDTQYF
TRBV27	.	.	TRBJ1-1	TGTGCCAGCAGTTCTGGGGGCAACGCTTTCTTT	CASSSGGNAFF
TRBV4-1	few	.	TRBJ2-5	TGCGCCAGCAGCCAATCTGATATTCCGGGACTCCTAAGTCCCCAGTACTTC	CASSQSDIPGLLSPQYF
TRBV20-1	many	TRBD1	TRBJ1-6	TGCAGTGCTAGTACTAGCGGGACAGGGATTTCACCCCTCCACTTT	CSASTSGTGISPLHF
TRBV11-2	few	.	TRBJ1-3	TGTGCCAGCAGCTTAAGAGGGGGGAACGGAAACACCATATATTTT	CASSLRGGNGNTIYF
TRBV12-3/TRBV12-4	many	.	TRBJ2-5	TGTGCCAGTCTCTGGGGGGCTCGGACCGGATCTCAAGAGACCCAGTACTTC	CASLWGARTGSQETQYF
TRBV5-1	many	TRBD1	TRBJ2-5	TGCGCCAGCAGCTTAGGACAGGGGAGAAGTGAAGAGACCCAGTACTTC	CASSLGQGRSEETQYF
TRBV7-2	many	.	TRBJ2-1	TGTGCCAGCAGCTTTGCCAGGGCGGGTGAGCAGTTCTTC	CASSFARAGEQFF
TRBV6-5	many	TRBD1	TRBJ1-1	TGTGCCAGCAGTTCCAACCGGGACAGATACGGTAAGGCGGCTGAAGCTTTCTTT	CASSSNRDRYGKAAEAFF
TRBV19	few	TRBD1	TRBJ1-2	TGTGCCAGTAGTTTTCAGGGGGCAACCTATGGCTACACCTTC	CASSFQGATYGYTF
TRBV12-3/TRBV12-4	many	.	TRBJ1-2	TGTGCCAGCAGTCAGACTCGAAATGGAGGCTACACCTTC	CASSQTRNGGYTF
TRBV3-1	many	.	TRBJ2-7	TGTGCCAGCAGCCGAGCCGGGACGGAAAGCTACGAGCAGTACTTC	CASSRAGTESYEQYF
TRBV27	many	.	TRBJ2-4	TGTGCCAGCAGTCCGGGTGGGTGGGGGGCCAAAAACATTCAGTACTTC	CASSPGGWGAKNIQYF
TRBV7-2	many	.	TRBJ1-2	TGTGCCAGCAGCCAGGACCCAAACTATGGCTACACCTTC	CASSQDPNYGYTF
TRBV19	many	.	TRBJ1-1	TGTGCCAGTAGTATTCGGGCGTCGTCCCTTACGGCTGGATTGAACACTGAAGCTTTCTTT	CASSIRASSLTAGLNTEAFF
TRBV20-1	many	.	TRBJ1-1	TGCAGTGCTAGAGAGTTCGGATGGCCAGTTAACACTGAAGCTTTCTTT	CSAREFGWPVNTEAFF
TRBV7-9	.	.	TRBJ1-2	TGTGCCAGCAGCTCCAGACGGGATGGCTACACCTTC	CASSSRRDGYTF
TRBV2	many	.	TRBJ1-5	TGTGCCAGCAGTGCCGGACTAGTGAGCAATCAGCCCCAGCATTTT	CASSAGLVSNQPQHF
TRBV2	many	TRBD1	TRBJ2-1	TGTGCCAGCAGCCCCACCCGGACAGGCAATGAGCAGTTCTTC	CASSPTRTGNEQFF
TRBV5-1	.	TRBD1	TRBJ1-6	TGCGCCAGCAGCCTTGGACAGGGGGCAGGGTCACCCCTCCACTTT	CASSLGQGAGSPLHF
TRBV15	many	.	TRBJ1-2	TGTGCCACCAGCAGAGATCTCGGGGGTAACTATGGCTACACCTTC	CATSRDLGGNYGYTF
TRBV6-4	.	TRBD2	TRBJ2-3	TGTGCCAGCAGTGCGCAGGGACTACTTACCGGCACAGATACGCAGTATTTT	CASSAQGLLTGTDTQYF
TRBV6-2/TRBV6-3	many	TRBD1	TRBJ2-7	TGTGCCAGCAGTTACTTCTCCGGGACAGGGGGCGTCGAGCAGTACTTC	CASSYFSGTGGVEQYF
TRBV19	many	.	TRBJ1-1	TGTGCCACGACAGGACCGTTGGAAGCTTTCTTT	CATTGPLEAFF
TRBV10-3	many	.	TRBJ2-4	TGTGCCATCAGTGACTCGGGAGTGACCAAAAACATTCAGTACTTC	CAISDSGVTKNIQYF
TRBV20-1	many	TRBD1	TRBJ1-2	TGCAGTGCTAGAGCAGGGGGCTATGGCTACACCTTC	CSARAGGYGYTF
TRBV12-3/TRBV12-4	many	.	TRBJ2-7	TGTGCCAGCGGACAGTCGAGCTCCTACGAGCAGTACTTC	CASGQSSSYEQYF
TRBV7-2	many	TRBD1	TRBJ1-5	TGTGCCAGCAGCCTTTCAGGGGGGCCGAGGGGGGGTCAGCCCCAGCATTTT	CASSLSGGPRGGQPQHF
TRBV12-3/TRBV12-4	few	.	TRBJ2-3	TGTGCCAGCAGTTACTCCGCCTCTGAGCGGGATACGCAGTATTTT	CASSYSASERDTQYF
TRBV9	many	.	TRBJ1-5	TGTGCCAGCAGCCGCGAAGCCTATAGCAATCAGCCCCAGCATTTT	CASSREAYSNQPQHF
TRBV19	many	TRBD2	TRBJ2-5	TGTGCCAGTAGTGCGAAGCTAGCGGGGGGCCGGGAGACCCAGTACTTC	CASSAKLAGGRETQYF
TRBV9	many	.	TRBJ1-3	TGTGCCAGCAGCGTAGTGGGAGGGCTGGGAAACACCATATATTTT	CASSVVGGLGNTIYF
TRBV11-2	.	.	TRBJ1-2	TGCGCCAGCAGCTTAGGGGGACATGGACTGGTATCCTATGGCTACACCTTC	CASSLGGHGLVSYGYTF
TRBV20-1	many	.	TRBJ1-5	TGCAGTGCTAGTCGGGGACCCAGCAATCAGCCCCAGCATTTT	CSASRGPSNQPQHF
TRBV20-1	many	TRBD2	TRBJ2-5	TGCAGTGCTAGGACGATAGCGGGGGAGACCCGGGAGACCCAGTACTTC	CSARTIAGETRETQYF
TRBV20-1	many	TRBD1	TRBJ1-1	TGCAGTGCCGAGACAGGGGAGGTCGGCACTGAAGCTTTCTTT	CSAETGEVGTEAFF
TRBV10-3	few	TRBD1	TRBJ1-6	TGTGCCATCAGCCCGGGACAGGGGGTATCACCCCTCCACTTT	CAISPGQGVSPLHF
TRBV18	many	TRBD1	TRBJ1-5	TGTGCCAGCTCGCCGGGACAGGGGGCAGGGCAGCCCCAGCATTTT	CASSPGQGAGQPQHF
TRBV6-5	many	.	TRBJ1-3	TGTGCCAGCAGTTACTCCTTGGGGGCCGCGGGAAACACCATATATTTT	CASSYSLGAAGNTIYF
TRBV7-8	many	.	TRBJ1-2	TGTGCCAGCAGCCGAAGTCTAGCAGGAGCTAACTATGGCTACACCTTC	CASSRSLAGANYGYTF
TRBV4-2	.	TRBD2	TRBJ2-7	TGTGCCAGCAGCCCCCTGCTAGCGGGGGGGCCCCACGAGCAGTACTTC	CASSPLLAGGPHEQYF
TRBV19	.	.	TRBJ2-2	TGTGCCAGTAGTATTGAGGGACACCTGACCACCGGGGAGCTGTTTTTT	CASSIEGHLTTGELFF
TRBV7-6	many	.	TRBJ1-1	TGTGCCAGCAGCTTAGGCGGGGGGACCGACATGAACACTGAAGCTTTCTTT	CASSLGGGTDMNTEAFF
TRBV15	many	TRBD2	TRBJ2-5	TGTGCCACCAGAACCGGGACTAGCGGGGAGACCCAGTACTTC	CATRTGTSGETQYF
TRBV11-2	many	TRBD1	TRBJ2-5	TGTGCCAGCAGTAGACAGGGGGGAGGGTACTTC	CASSRQGGGYF
TRBV11-2	many	TRBD1	TRBJ1-1	TGTGCCAGCAGCTTTGTCGGACAGGGCCCTGAAGCTTTCTTT	CASSFVGQGPEAFF
TRBV10-3	many	.	TRBJ2-7	TGTGCCATCAGGGGGGCCCTGGGCGACGAGCAGTACTTC	CAIRGALGDEQYF
TRBV11-2	.	TRBD2	TRBJ2-3	TGTGCCAGCAGCTTATCTAGCGGGGGGGCTAGCACAGATACGCAGTATTTT	CASSLSSGGASTDTQYF
TRBV7-7	.	.	TRBJ2-7	TGTGCTAGCAGCTTAGGATCCACCCCAAACTACAATGAGCAGTACTTC	CASSLGSTPNYNEQYF
TRBV6-1	many	.	TRBJ2-5	TGTGCCAGCAGAAGGGACAACCTCCGGCAAGAGACCCAGTACTTC	CASRRDNLRQETQYF